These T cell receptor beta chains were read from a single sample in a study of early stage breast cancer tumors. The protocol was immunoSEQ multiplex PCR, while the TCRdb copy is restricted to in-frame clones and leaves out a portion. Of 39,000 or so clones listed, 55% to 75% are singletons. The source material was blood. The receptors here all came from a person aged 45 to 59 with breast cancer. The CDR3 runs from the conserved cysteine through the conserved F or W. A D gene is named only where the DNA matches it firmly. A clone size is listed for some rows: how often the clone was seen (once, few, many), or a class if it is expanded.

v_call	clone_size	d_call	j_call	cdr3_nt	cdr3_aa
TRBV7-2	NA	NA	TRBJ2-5	TGTGCCAGCAGCTTAACCGGGGGTAGGCCTGAGACCCAGTACTTC	CASSLTGGRPETQYF
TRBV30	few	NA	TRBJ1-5	TGTGCCTGGGCACGGGGGAGGGATCAGCCCCAGCATTTT	CAWARGRDQPQHF
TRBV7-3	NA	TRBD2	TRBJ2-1	TGTGCCAGCAGCTTAGCGGGAGACGATGAGCAGTTCTTC	CASSLAGDDEQFF
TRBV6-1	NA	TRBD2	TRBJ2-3	TGTGCCAGCACCTTAGCGGGGGTTGCTGCAGATACGCAGTATTTT	CASTLAGVAADTQYF
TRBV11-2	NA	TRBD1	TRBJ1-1	TGTGCCAGCAGCCCCCGGACAGGGCGGTACACTGAAGCTTTCTTT	CASSPRTGRYTEAFF
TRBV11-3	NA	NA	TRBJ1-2	TGTGCCAGCAGCTTAGCAGGGGCGGATGGCTACACCTTC	CASSLAGADGYTF
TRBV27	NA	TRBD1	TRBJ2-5	TGTGCCAGCAGTTCTGACAGGGGTTGGGAGACCCAGTACTTC	CASSSDRGWETQYF
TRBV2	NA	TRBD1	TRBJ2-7	TGTGCCAGTAGGGGGACAGGTTTCGAGCAGTACTTC	CASRGTGFEQYF
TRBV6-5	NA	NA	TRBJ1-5	TGTGCCAGCAGTTACTCGTCGGGGGGCGGTCAGCCCCAGCATTTT	CASSYSSGGGQPQHF
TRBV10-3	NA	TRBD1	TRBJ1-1	TGTGCCATCAGTGAAGGACAGGGGGCCGGCACTGAAGCTTTCTTT	CAISEGQGAGTEAFF
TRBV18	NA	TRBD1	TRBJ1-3	TGTGCCAGCTCCCTGGACAGGGGGCCCGGAAACACCATATATTTT	CASSLDRGPGNTIYF
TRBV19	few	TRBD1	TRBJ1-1	TGTGTGACAGGGACCCTTGAAGCTTTCTTT	CVTGTLEAFF
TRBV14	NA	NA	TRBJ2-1	TGTGCCAGCAGCCTAGATACCTTTTCTGCGATGGAGCAGTTCTTC	CASSLDTFSAMEQFF
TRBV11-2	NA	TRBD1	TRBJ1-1	TGTGCCAGCAGCTCCCGGGACAGGGCGACTGAAGCTTTCTTT	CASSSRDRATEAFF
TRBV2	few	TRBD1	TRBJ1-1	TGTGCCAGCAGCGGACAGGGATCCTACACTGAAGCTTTCTTT	CASSGQGSYTEAFF
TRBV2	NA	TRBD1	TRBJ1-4	TGTGCCAGCAGTCTGTTACAGGGGACTAATGAAAAACTGTTTTTT	CASSLLQGTNEKLFF
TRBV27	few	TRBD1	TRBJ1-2	TGTGCCAGCAGGGCGACAGGACAGGGTGATGGCTACACCTTC	CASRATGQGDGYTF
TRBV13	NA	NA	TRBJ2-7	TGTGCCAGCAGTGAGCCCAGGGGGGCCAACGAGCAGTACTTC	CASSEPRGANEQYF
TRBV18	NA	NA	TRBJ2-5	TGTGCCAGCTCACCAAGCGGAACCCAAGAGACCCAGTACTTC	CASSPSGTQETQYF
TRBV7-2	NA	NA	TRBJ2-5	TGTGCCAGCAGCCCACCGACAGGACAAGAGACCCAGTACTTC	CASSPPTGQETQYF
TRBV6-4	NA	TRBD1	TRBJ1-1	TGTGCCAGCAGCGCCGGGACAGAGAACACTGAAGCTTTCTTT	CASSAGTENTEAFF
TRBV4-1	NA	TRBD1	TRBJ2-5	TGCGCCAGCAGCCAAGGAGACAGGGTGGGACAAGAGACCCAGTACTTC	CASSQGDRVGQETQYF
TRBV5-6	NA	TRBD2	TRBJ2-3	TGTGCCAGCAGCTTGCCGGATAGGACTAGTGGCGGGCCAGATACGCAGTATTTT	CASSLPDRTSGGPDTQYF
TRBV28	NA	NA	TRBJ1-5	TGTGCCAGCAGTTCAGGCAGGTCCTCAAGACAGCCCCAGCATTTT	CASSSGRSSRQPQHF
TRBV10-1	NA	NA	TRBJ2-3	TGCGCCAGCAGTGAGGCGAATCCTAGCACAGATACGCAGTATTTT	CASSEANPSTDTQYF
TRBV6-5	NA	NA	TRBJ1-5	TGTGCCAGCAGACAGGGTTACCAGCCCCAGCATTTT	CASRQGYQPQHF
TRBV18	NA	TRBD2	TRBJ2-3	TGTGCCAGCTCACCACCGTCCAGCGGGGGGGATACGCAGTATTTT	CASSPPSSGGDTQYF
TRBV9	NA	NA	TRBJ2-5	TGTGCCAGCAGCGCCCATGGACAGAGAGTAACAGAGACCCAGTACTTC	CASSAHGQRVTETQYF
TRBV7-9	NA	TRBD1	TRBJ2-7	TGTGCCAGCAGCTTATGGGACAGAGCCTACGAGCAGTACTTC	CASSLWDRAYEQYF
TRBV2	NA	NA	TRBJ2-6	TGTGCCAGCAGGCACGGAGTATTCTCTGGGGCCAACGTCCTGACTTTC	CASRHGVFSGANVLTF
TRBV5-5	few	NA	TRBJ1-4	TGTGCCAGCCAGGGGCTAGCTAATGAAAAACTGTTTTTT	CASQGLANEKLFF